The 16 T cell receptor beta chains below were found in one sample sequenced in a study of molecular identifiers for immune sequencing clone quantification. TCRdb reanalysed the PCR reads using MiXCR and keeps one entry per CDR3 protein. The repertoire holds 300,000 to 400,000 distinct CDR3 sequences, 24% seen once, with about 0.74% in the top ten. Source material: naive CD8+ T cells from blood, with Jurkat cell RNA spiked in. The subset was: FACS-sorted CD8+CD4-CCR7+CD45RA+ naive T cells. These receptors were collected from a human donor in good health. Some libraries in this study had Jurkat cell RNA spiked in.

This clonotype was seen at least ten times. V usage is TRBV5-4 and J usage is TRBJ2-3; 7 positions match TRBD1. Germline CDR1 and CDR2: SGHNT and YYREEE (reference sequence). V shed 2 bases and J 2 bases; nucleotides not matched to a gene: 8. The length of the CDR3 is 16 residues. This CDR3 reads CASSFSGTDITDTQYF. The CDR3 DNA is TGTGCCAGCAGCTTCTCCGGGACAGATATCACAGATACGCAGTATTTT.

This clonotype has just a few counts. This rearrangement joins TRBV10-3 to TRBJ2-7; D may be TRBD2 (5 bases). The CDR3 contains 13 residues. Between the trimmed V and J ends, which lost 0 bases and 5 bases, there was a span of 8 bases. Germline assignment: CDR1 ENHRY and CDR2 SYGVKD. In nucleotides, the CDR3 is TGTGCCATCAGTGAGTCGGGAGCCCACGAGCAGTACTTC. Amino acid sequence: CAISESGAHEQYF.

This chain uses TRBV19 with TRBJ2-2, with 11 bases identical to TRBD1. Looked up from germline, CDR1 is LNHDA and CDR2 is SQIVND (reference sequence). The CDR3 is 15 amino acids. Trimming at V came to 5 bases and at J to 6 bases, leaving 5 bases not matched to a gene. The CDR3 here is CASSLGQGASGELFF. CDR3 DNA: TGTGCCAGTAGTTTAGGACAGGGGGCGTCCGGGGAGCTGTTTTTT.

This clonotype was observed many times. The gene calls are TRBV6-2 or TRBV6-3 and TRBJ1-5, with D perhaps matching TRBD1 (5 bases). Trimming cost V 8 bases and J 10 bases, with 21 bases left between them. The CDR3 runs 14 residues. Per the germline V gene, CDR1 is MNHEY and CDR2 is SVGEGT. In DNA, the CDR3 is TGTGCCAGCCGCGTCCCCGGGGCAAACGTCCCCCAGCATTTT. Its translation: CASRVPGANVPQHF.

CDR3 bases: TGTGCCAGCAGTTACGGGCCGGGGGTAATTAATCAGCCCCAGCATTTT. Residues: CASSYGPGVINQPQHF. The chain joins TRBV6-6 to TRBJ1-5; a weak D match, TRBD1 (5 bases). The CDR3 has 16 amino acids. V lost 2 bases and J 4 bases, leaving 15 bases between the germline ends. Germline assignment: CDR1 MNHNY and CDR2 SVGAGI (reference sequence).

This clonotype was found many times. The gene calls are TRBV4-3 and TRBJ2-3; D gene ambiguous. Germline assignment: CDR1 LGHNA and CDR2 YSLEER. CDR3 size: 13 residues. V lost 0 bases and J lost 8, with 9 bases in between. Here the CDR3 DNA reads TGCGCCAGCAGCCAAGATTCCCAGTTTACGCAGTATTTT. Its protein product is CASSQDSQFTQYF.

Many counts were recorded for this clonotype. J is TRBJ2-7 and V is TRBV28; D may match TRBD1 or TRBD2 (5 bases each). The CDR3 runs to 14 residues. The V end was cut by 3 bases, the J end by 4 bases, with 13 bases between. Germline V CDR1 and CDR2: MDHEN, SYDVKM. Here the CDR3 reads CASSLGLAEYEQYF. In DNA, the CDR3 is TGTGCCAGCAGTTTGGGGCTAGCCGAATACGAGCAGTACTTC.

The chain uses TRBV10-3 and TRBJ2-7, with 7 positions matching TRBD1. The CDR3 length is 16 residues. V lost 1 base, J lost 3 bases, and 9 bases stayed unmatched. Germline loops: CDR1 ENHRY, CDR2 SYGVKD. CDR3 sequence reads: CAISELLSGTDYEQYF. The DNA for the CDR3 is TGTGCCATCAGTGAGTTACTATCCGGGACAGACTACGAGCAGTACTTC.

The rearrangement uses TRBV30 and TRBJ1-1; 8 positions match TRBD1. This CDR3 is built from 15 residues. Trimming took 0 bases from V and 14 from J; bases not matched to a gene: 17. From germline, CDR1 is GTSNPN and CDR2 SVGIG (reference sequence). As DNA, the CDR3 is TGTGCCTGGAGTGTCCGGACAGGGCGAGACGGTGGAGCCTTCTTT. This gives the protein CAWSVRTGRDGGAFF.

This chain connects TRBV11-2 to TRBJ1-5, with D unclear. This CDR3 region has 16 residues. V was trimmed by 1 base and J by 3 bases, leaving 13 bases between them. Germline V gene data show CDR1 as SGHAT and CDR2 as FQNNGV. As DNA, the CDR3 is TGTGCCAGCAGCTTAGGCCCCCCAGAACCCAATCAGCCCCAGCATTTT. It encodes CASSLGPPEPNQPQHF.

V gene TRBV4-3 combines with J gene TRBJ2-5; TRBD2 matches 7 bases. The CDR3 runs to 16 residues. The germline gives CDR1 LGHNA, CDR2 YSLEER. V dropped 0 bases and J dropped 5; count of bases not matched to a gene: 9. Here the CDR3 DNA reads TGCGCCAGCAGCCAAGATTATCTGGGAGCGGGGGAGACCCAGTACTTC. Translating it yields CASSQDYLGAGETQYF.

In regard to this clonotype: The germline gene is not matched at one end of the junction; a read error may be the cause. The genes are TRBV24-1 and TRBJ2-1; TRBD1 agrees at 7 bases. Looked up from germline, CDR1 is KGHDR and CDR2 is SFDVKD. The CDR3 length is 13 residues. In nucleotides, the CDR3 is TGTGCCGCCAGTACGGGACAGTACAATGAGCAGTTCTTC. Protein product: CAASTGQYNEQFF.

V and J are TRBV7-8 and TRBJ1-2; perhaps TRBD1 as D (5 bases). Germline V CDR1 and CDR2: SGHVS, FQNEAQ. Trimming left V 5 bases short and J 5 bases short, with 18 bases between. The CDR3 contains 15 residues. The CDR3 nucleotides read TGTGCCAGCAGCGAAGGTATTACGGACATTTATGGCTACACCTTC. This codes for CASSEGITDIYGYTF.

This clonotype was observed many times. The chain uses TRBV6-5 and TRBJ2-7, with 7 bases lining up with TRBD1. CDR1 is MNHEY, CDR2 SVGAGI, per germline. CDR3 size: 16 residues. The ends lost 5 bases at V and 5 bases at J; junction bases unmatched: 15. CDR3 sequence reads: CASSLRQGGMGNEQYF. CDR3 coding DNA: TGTGCCAGCAGTCTAAGACAGGGTGGTATGGGAAACGAGCAGTACTTC.

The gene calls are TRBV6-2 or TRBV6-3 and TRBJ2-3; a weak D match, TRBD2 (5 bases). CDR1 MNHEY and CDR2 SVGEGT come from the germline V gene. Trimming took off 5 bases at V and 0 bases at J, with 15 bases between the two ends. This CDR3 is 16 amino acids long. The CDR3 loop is CASSELSGVSTDTQYF. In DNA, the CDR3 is TGTGCCAGCAGTGAACTGAGCGGAGTTAGCACAGATACGCAGTATTTT.

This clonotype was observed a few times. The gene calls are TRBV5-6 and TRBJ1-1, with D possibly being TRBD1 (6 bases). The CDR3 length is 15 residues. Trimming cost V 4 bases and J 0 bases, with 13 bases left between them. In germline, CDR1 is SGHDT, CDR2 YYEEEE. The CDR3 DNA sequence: TGTGCCAGCAGCCAAGGGGGACTGCTGAACACTGAAGCTTTCTTT. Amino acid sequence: CASSQGGLLNTEAFF.